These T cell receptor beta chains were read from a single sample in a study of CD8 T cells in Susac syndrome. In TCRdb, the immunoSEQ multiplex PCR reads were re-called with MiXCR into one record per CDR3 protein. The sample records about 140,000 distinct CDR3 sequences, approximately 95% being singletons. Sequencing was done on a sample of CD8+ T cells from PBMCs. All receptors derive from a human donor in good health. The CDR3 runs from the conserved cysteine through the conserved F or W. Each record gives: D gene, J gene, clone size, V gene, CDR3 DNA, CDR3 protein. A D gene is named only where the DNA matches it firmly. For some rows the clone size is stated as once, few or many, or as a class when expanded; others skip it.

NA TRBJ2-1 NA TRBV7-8 TGTGCCACCGGACTAACCTCCTACAATGAGCAGTTCTTC CATGLTSYNEQFF
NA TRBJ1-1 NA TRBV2 TGTGCCAGCGCCGGGACGGTGAACACTGAAGCTTTCTTT CASAGTVNTEAFF
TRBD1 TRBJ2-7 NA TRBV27 TGTGCCAGCAGCCTTGTCCGGGACAGGGGACACGAGCAGTACTTC CASSLVRDRGHEQYF
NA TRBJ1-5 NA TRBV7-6 TGTGCCAGCAGCCCGTGGGACGGGACTGATCAGCCCCAGCATTTT CASSPWDGTDQPQHF
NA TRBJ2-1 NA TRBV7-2 TGTGCCAGCAGCTTGGCAGTTCACAATGAGCAGTTCTTC CASSLAVHNEQFF
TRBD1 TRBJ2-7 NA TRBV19 TGTGCCAGTAGTTTCGGGACAGGGAACGAGCAGTACTTC CASSFGTGNEQYF
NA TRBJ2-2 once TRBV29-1 TGCAGCGTTTTGATCGACACTTACACCGGGGAGCTGTTTTTT CSVLIDTYTGELFF
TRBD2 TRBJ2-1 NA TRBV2 TGTGCCAGCTTAACTAGCGCCAATGAGCAGTTCTTC CASLTSANEQFF
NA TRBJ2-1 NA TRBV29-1 TGCAGCGTTGATCTAGTGGGCACCTACAATGAGCAGTTCTTC CSVDLVGTYNEQFF
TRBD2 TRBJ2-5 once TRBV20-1 TGCAGTGCTAGAGATTATCTGTGGGCTAGCGGGAATCCTTACCAAGAGACCCAGTACTTC CSARDYLWASGNPYQETQYF
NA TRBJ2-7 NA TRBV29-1 TGCAGCGTTATTCGTGACTACGAGCAGTACTTC CSVIRDYEQYF
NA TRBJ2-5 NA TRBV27 TGTGCCAGCAGGAAGACCCAGTACTTC CASRKTQYF
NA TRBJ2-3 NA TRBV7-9 TGTGCCAGCAGCTCGTCACTCTCAGATACGCAGTATTTT CASSSSLSDTQYF
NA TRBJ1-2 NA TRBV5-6 TGTGCCAGCAGCTTGGGGACACACGACTATGGCTACACCTTC CASSLGTHDYGYTF
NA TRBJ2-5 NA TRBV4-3 TGCGCCAGCAGCCAAGAGGTCACCCGGACGGGAGAGACCCAGTACTTC CASSQEVTRTGETQYF
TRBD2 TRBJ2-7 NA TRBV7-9 TGTGCCAGCAGCTTAGCGCGGACTAGCGGGAACGAGCAGTACTTC CASSLARTSGNEQYF
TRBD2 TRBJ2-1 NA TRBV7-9 TGTGCCAGCCGAGACGGACTAGCGGACAACAATGAGCAGTTCTTC CASRDGLADNNEQFF
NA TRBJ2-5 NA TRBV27 TGTGCCAGCAGCCTAAATCAACGTGGGTGGCAAGAGACCCAGTACTTC CASSLNQRGWQETQYF
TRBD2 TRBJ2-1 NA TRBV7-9 TGTGCCAGCAGGGGCCGGGAGGGCTACAATGAGCAGTTCTTC CASRGREGYNEQFF
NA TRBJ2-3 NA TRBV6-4 TGTGCCAGCAGTGACCACAGTACAGGGAGCACAGATACGCAGTATTTT CASSDHSTGSTDTQYF
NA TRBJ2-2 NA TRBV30 TGTGCCTGGAGTCTCAACACCGGGGAGCTGTTTTTT CAWSLNTGELFF
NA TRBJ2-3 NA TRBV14 TGTGCCAGCAGCCAAGCGGCCCAGAAGACACTGCGATCCTATGATACGCAGTATTTT CASSQAAQKTLRSYDTQYF
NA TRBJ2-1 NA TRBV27 TGTGCCAGCAGTTTAATCCCACGACCAAATGAGCAGTTCTTC CASSLIPRPNEQFF
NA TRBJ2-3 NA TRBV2 TGTGCCAGCTGGGGAGCCCACACAGATACGCAGTATTTT CASWGAHTDTQYF
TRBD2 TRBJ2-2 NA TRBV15 TGTGCCACCAGCGTACTTAGCGGGGGGTACACCGGGGAGCTGTTTTTT CATSVLSGGYTGELFF
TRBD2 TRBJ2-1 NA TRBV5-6 TGTGCCAGCAGCTTGGAAATAGCGGGAGGGGATGAGCAGTTCTTC CASSLEIAGGDEQFF
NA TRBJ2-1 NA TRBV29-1 TGCAGCGTTGTAGGAGGGAGTACGGGTGAGCAGTTCTTC CSVVGGSTGEQFF
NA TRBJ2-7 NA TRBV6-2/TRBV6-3 TGTGCCAGCATCGGGGGCCAATACGAGCAGTACTTC CASIGGQYEQYF
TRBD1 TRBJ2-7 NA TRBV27 TGTGCCAGCAGTCCAGGGACAGGGGGCCGTTACGAGCAGTACTTC CASSPGTGGRYEQYF
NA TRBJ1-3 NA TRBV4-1 TGCGCCAGCAGCCAAGTGGCGGGAAACACCATATATTTT CASSQVAGNTIYF
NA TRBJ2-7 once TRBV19 TGTGCCAGTAGTACGGGACTTGAAGCCTACGAGCAGTACTTC CASSTGLEAYEQYF
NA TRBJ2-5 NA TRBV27 TGTGCCAGCAGTTCCCTGGGGAGCGGGCTGGGTGAGACCCAGTACTTC CASSSLGSGLGETQYF
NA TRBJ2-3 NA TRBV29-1 TGCAGCGTAAAAGGGACGGGAATTTCAGATACGCAGTATTTT CSVKGTGISDTQYF
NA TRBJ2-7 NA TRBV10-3 TGTGCCATCAGTGAGCGGGCTGGGGCCCAGTACTTC CAISERAGAQYF
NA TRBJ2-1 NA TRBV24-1 TGTGCCACCAGTGTAGGGGCTAGTGATGGCGATGAGCAGTTCTTC CATSVGASDGDEQFF
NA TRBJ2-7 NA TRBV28 TGTGCCAGCAGTTTATGGGTCGACAGCGAGCGATACTTC CASSLWVDSERYF